This passage covers 7 T cell receptor beta chains from one sample sequenced in a study of response to subunit inactivated influenza vaccine. TCRdb passed the RT-PCR reads through MiXCR, listing each CDR3 protein once. The table has approximately 530,000 distinct CDR3 sequences, 6% to 9% seen once. The sequencing here drew on PBMCs from blood, taken roughly 24 months after vaccination. The origin of the receptors is a man aged 50 to 75 who received an inactivated influenza vaccine.

This clonotype was picked up a small number of times. The rearrangement uses TRBV20-1 and TRBJ2-2, with 12 bases fitting TRBD2. Germline lookup yields CDR1 DFQATT and CDR2 SNEGSKA (reference sequence). Unmatched junction bases numbered 13, after V lost 8 bases and J lost 9 bases. This CDR3 has 15 residues. CDR3 in DNA: TGCAGTCTCAATCTAGCGGGAGGGCCCTCTCGGGAGCTGTTTTTT. This encodes CSLNLAGGPSRELFF.

This clonotype was detected a few times. The chain has TRBV4-2 and TRBJ2-5, with a possible D match to TRBD2 (6 bases). Germline V gene data show CDR1 as LGHNA and CDR2 as YNFKEQ. V was trimmed by 4 bases and J by 3 bases, leaving 18 bases between them. The CDR3 length is 16 residues. CDR3 nucleotide sequence: TGTGCCAGCAGCCCCGGGGCAGGAGGGCTGAAAGAGACCCAGTACTTC. Translated: CASSPGAGGLKETQYF.

The chain joins TRBV5-1 to TRBJ2-7; possible D gene TRBD2, 5 bases. Germline CDR1 reads SGHRS; CDR2 reads YFSETQ. V was pared by 3 bases and J by 2 bases, with 12 bases between. CDR3 length: 14 amino acids. In DNA, the CDR3 is TGCGCCAGCAGCTACGGACTTACCGCCTACGAGCAGTACTTC. Encoded protein: CASSYGLTAYEQYF.

In this sample, this clonotype turned up many times. The chain joins TRBV7-9 to TRBJ2-1, with D uncertain. V shed 5 bases and J shed 4 bases, with 12 bases lying between them. The CDR3 is 14 amino acids. The germline V gene encodes CDR1 SEHNR and CDR2 FQNEAQ (reference sequence). As DNA, the CDR3 is TGTGCCAGCAGCGTAGGAACTTTTTACAATGAGCAGTTCTTC. Residues: CASSVGTFYNEQFF.

This clonotype was observed many times. CDR3 residues: CASTRGISGNTIYF. As DNA, the CDR3 is TGTGCCAGTACCAGGGGAATCTCTGGAAACACCATATATTTT. The chain recombines TRBV12-3 or TRBV12-4 with TRBJ1-3; maybe TRBD1 (6 bases). This CDR3 has 14 residues. V was shortened by 9 bases and J by 0 bases, with 12 bases between the two germline ends.

V is TRBV4-3 and J is TRBJ2-7; tentatively, D is TRBD1 (6 bases). Trimming cost V 0 bases and J 2 bases, with 23 bases left between them. Germline CDR1 is LGHNA and CDR2 is YSLEER. The CDR3 is made up of 19 amino acids. In DNA form, the CDR3 reads TGCGCCAGCAGCCAAGATGGGCCCCGGAATGACAGGCACACCTACGAGCAGTACTTC. Amino acids: CASSQDGPRNDRHTYEQYF.

This clonotype was seen only a few times. The V call is TRBV20-1, the J call TRBJ2-1; D is unresolved. The V end lost 6 bases, the J end lost 2 bases, and 14 bases lay between the germline ends. Germline CDR1 reads DFQATT; CDR2 reads SNEGSKA (reference sequence). The CDR3 loop spans 14 amino acids. The CDR3 DNA sequence: TGCAGTGCATTACCGGCAAAGACCTACAATGAGCAGTTCTTC. The encoded protein is CSALPAKTYNEQFF.